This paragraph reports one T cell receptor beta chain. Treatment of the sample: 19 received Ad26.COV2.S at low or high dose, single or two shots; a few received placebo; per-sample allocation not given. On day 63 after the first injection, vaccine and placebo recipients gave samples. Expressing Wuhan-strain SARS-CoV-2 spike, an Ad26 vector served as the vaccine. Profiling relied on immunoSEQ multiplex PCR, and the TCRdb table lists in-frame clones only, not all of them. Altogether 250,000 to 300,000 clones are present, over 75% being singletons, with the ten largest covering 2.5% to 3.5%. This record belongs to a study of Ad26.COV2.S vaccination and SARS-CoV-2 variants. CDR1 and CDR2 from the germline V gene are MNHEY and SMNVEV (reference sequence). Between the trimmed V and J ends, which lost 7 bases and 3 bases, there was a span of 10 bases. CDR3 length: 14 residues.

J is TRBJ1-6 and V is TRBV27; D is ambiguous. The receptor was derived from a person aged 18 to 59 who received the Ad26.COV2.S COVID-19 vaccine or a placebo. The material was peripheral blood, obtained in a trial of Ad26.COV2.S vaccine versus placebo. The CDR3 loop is CASTEGYYNSPLHF. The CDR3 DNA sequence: TGTGCCAGCACCGAAGGGTACTATAATTCACCCCTCCACTTT.